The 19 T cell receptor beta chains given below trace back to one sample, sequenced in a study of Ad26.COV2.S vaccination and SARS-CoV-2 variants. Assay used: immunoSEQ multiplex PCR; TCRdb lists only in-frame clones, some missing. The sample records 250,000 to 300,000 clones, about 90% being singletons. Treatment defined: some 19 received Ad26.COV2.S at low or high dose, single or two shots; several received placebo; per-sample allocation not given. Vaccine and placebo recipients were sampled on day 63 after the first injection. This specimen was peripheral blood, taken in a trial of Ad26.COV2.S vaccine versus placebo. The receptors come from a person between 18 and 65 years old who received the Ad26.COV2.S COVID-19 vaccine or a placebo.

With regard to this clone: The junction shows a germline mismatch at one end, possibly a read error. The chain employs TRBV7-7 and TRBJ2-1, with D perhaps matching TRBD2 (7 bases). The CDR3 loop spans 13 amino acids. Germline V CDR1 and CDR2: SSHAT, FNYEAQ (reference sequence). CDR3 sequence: CASSLGGGAIQFF. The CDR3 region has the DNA TGTGCTAGCAGCTTAGGGGGGGGTGCGATTCAGTTCTTC.

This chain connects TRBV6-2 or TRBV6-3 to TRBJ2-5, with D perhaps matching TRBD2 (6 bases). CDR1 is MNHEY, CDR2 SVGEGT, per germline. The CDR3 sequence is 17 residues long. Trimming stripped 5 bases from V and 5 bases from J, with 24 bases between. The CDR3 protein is CASSAIPLFLATETQYF. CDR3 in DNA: TGTGCCAGCAGTGCGATCCCCCTCTTTCTAGCGACGGAGACCCAGTACTTC.

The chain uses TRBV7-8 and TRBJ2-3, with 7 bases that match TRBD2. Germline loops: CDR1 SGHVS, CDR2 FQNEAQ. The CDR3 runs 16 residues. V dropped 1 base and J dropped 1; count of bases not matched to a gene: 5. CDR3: CASSLVGGGGTDTQYF. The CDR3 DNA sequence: TGTGCCAGCAGCTTAGTGGGCGGGGGAGGCACAGATACGCAGTATTTT. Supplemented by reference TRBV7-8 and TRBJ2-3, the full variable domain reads GAGVSQSPRYKVAKRGQDVALRCDPISGHVSLFWYQQALGQGPEFLTYFQNEAQLDKSGLPSDRFFAERPEGSVSTLKIQRTQQEDSAVYLCASSLVGGGGTDTQYFGPGTRLTVL.

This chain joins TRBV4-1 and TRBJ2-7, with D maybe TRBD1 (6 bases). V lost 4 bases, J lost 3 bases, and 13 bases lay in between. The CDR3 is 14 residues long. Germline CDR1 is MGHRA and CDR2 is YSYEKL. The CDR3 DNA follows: TGCGCCAGCAGCCGAGCACAGGGTGGCTACGAGCAGTACTTC. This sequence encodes CASSRAQGGYEQYF.

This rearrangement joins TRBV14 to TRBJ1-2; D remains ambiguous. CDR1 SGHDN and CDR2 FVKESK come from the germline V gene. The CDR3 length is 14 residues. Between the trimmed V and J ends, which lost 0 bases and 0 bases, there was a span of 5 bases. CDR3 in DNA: TGTGCCAGCAGCCAAGATCGACCTAACTATGGCTACACCTTC. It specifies CASSQDRPNYGYTF.

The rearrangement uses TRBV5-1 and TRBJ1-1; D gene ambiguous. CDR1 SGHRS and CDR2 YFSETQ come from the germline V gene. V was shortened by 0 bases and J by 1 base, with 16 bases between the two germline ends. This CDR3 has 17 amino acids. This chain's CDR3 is CASSLEWTFEGNTEAFF. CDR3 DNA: TGCGCCAGCAGCTTGGAATGGACTTTTGAAGGGAACACTGAAGCTTTCTTT. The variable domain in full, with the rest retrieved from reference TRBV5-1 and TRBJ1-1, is KAGVTQTPRYLIKTRGQQVTLSCSPISGHRSVSWYQQTPGQGLQFLFEYFSETQRNKGNFPGRFSGRQFSNSRSEMNVSTLELGDSALYLCASSLEWTFEGNTEAFFGQGTRLTVV.

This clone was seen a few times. CDR3 sequence (DNA): TGTGCCAGCAGCCCCAGTTGGGTGACTGGAAACACCATATATTTT. It translates to CASSPSWVTGNTIYF. The chain combines TRBV7-2 with TRBJ1-3, with no clear D. The CDR3 loop spans 15 amino acids. Trimming left V 5 bases short and J 2 bases short, with 13 bases between. Per the germline V gene, CDR1 is SGHTA and CDR2 is FQGNSA.

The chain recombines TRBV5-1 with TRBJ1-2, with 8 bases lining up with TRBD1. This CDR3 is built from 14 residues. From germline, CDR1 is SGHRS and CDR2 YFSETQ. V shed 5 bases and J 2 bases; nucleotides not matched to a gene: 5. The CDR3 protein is CASRTTGENYGYTF. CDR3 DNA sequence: TGCGCCAGCAGGACGACAGGGGAAAACTATGGCTACACCTTC.

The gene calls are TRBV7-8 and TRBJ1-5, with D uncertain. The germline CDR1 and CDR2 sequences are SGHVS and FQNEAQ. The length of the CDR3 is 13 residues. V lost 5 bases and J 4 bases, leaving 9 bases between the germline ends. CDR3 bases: TGTGCCAGCAGCGACCATGGAAATCAGCCCCAGCATTTT. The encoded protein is CASSDHGNQPQHF.

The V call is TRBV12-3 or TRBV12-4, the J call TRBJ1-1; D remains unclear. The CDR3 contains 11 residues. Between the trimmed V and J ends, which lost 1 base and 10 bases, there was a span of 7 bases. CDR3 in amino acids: CASSLGYVAFF. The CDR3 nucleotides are TGTGCCAGCAGTTTAGGGTACGTAGCTTTCTTT.

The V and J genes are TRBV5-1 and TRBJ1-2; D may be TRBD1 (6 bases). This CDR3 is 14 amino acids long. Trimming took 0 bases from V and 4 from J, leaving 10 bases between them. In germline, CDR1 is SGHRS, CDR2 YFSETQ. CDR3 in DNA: TGCGCCAGCAGCTTGGGGACAGAGTTCTATGGCTACACCTTC. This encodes CASSLGTEFYGYTF. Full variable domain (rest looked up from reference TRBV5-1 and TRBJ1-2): KAGVTQTPRYLIKTRGQQVTLSCSPISGHRSVSWYQQTPGQGLQFLFEYFSETQRNKGNFPGRFSGRQFSNSRSEMNVSTLELGDSALYLCASSLGTEFYGYTFGSGTRLTVV.

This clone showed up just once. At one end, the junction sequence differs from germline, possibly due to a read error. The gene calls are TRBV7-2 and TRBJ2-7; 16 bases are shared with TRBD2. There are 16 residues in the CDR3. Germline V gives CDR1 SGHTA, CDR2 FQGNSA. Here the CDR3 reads CASSLVGTSGGADYDF. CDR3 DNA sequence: TGTGCCAGCAGCTTAGTAGGGACTAGCGGGGGGGCCGATTACGACTTC.

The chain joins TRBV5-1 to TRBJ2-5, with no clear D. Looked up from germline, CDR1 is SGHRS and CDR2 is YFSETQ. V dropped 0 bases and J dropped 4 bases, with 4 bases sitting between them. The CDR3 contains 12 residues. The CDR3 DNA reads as TGCGCCAGCAGCTTGGAATCAGAGACCCAGTACTTC. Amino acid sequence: CASSLESETQYF. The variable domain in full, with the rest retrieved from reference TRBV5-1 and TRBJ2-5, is KAGVTQTPRYLIKTRGQQVTLSCSPISGHRSVSWYQQTPGQGLQFLFEYFSETQRNKGNFPGRFSGRQFSNSRSEMNVSTLELGDSALYLCASSLESETQYFGPGTRLLVL.

The CDR3 loop is CASSLGVSYEQYF. In DNA, the CDR3 is TGTGCCAGCAGCTTAGGGGTATCCTACGAGCAGTACTTC. The J gene is TRBJ2-7, the V gene TRBV7-2; unclear D gene. This CDR3 has 13 residues. Trimming left V 1 base short and J 1 base short, with 5 bases between. Germline CDR1 and CDR2: SGHTA and FQGNSA.

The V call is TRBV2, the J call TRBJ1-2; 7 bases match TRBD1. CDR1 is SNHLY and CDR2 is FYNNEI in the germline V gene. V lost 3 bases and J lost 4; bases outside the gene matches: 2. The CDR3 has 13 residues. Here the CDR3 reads CASSDWDSYGYTF. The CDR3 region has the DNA TGTGCCAGCAGTGATTGGGACAGCTATGGCTACACCTTC.

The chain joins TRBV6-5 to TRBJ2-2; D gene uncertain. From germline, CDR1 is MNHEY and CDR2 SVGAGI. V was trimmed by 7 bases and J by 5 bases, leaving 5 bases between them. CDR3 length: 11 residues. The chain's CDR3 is CASMTTGELFF. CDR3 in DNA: TGTGCCAGCATGACGACCGGGGAGCTGTTTTTT.

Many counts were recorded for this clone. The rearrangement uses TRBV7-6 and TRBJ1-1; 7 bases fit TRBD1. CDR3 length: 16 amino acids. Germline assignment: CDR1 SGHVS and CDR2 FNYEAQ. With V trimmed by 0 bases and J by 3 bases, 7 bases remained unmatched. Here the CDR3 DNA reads TGTGCCAGCAGCTTAGCGGCCGGGACAGACCACACTGAAGCTTTCTTT. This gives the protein CASSLAAGTDHTEAFF.

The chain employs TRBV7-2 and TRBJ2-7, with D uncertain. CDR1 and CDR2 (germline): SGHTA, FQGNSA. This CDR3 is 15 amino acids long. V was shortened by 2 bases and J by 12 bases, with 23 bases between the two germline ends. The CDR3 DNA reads TGTGCCAGCAGCTTATCTCAAACCGGCGGCAGAGACGCGTACTTC. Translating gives CASSLSQTGGRDAYF.

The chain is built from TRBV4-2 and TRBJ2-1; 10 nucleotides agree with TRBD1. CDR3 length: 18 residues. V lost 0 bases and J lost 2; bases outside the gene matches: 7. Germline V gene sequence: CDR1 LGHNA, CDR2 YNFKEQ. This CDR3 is CASSQDPLGQGAYNEQFF. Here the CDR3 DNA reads TGTGCCAGCAGCCAAGATCCCTTAGGACAGGGGGCCTACAATGAGCAGTTCTTC.